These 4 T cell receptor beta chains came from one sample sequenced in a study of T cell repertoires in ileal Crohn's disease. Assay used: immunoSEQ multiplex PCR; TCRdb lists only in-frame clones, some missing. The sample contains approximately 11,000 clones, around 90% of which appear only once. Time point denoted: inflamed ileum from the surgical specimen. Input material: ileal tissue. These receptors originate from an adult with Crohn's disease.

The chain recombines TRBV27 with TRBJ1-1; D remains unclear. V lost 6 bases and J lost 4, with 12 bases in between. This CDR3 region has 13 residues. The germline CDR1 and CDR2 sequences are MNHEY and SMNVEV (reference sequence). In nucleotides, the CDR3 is TGTGCCAGCAGCCGTAGTAAGGGCACTGAAGCTTTCTTT. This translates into CASSRSKGTEAFF.

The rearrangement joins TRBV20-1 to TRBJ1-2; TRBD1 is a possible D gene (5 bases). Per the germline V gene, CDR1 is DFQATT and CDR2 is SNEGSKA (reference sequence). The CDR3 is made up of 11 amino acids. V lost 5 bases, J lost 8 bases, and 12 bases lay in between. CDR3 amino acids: CSAPWEGGYTF. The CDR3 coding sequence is TGCAGTGCTCCTTGGGAGGGGGGCTACACCTTC.

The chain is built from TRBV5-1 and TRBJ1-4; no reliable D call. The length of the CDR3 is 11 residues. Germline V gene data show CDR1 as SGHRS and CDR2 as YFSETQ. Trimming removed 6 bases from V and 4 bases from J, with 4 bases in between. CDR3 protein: CASKSNEKLFF. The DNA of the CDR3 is TGCGCCAGCAAAAGTAATGAAAAACTGTTTTTT.

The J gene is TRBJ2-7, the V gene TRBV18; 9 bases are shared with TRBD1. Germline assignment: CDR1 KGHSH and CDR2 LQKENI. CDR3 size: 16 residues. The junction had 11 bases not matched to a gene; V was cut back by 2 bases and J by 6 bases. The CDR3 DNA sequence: TGTGCCAGCTCACCATCATGGGGACAGGGAGGTCGCGAGCAGTACTTC. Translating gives CASSPSWGQGGREQYF.